A selection of T cell receptor beta chains follows, all from one sample in a study of siplizumab effects on memory and regulatory T cells. Produced via immunoSEQ multiplex PCR; TCRdb's table is partial and in-frame only. Found here are more than 70,000 clones, 85% to 95% of them singletons; the top ten hold about 18%. The sample consisted of CD8+ T cells sorted from blood. These receptor sequences come from a human donor in good health. Both conserved end residues are part of each CDR3. Fields, in order: J gene, D gene, V gene, clone size, CDR3 protein, CDR3 DNA. A D gene is named only where the DNA matches it firmly. Some rows mark clone size as missing; the rest say once, few, many or name a class of expanded clone.

>TRBJ2-7|TRBD1|TRBV7-9|.
CASSPLGQGAYEQYF
TGTGCCAGCAGCCCGCTTGGACAGGGGGCCTACGAGCAGTACTTC
>TRBJ2-2|.|TRBV18|.
CASSPPGHPRTGELFF
TGTGCCAGCTCACCACCGGGACATCCAAGGACCGGGGAGCTGTTTTTT
>TRBJ2-7|TRBD2|TRBV6-1|.
CASSEQTSGTYEQYF
TGTGCCAGCAGCGAACAAACTAGCGGGACCTACGAGCAGTACTTC
>TRBJ2-5|.|TRBV5-4|.
CASSLGGGQETQYF
TGTGCCAGCAGCTTGGGAGGAGGACAAGAGACCCAGTACTTC
>TRBJ1-3|.|TRBV27|.
CASSPDREGSGNTIYF
TGTGCCAGCAGCCCCGACCGCGAGGGGTCTGGAAACACCATATATTTT
>TRBJ1-2|.|TRBV5-1|.
CASSLGQAGGYTF
TGCGCCAGCAGCTTGGGACAGGCGGGGGGCTACACCTTC
>TRBJ1-2|TRBD1|TRBV9|.
CASGSTGGNGYTF
TGTGCCAGCGGGTCGACAGGGGGCAATGGCTACACCTTC
>TRBJ2-2|TRBD2|TRBV5-1|once
CASWTSGTSGTGELFF
TGCGCCAGCTGGACTAGCGGCACATCCGGAACCGGGGAGCTGTTTTTT
>TRBJ2-1|TRBD2|TRBV5-6|.
CASSLRQRDRNEQFF
TGTGCCAGCAGCTTGAGGCAGCGGGATCGCAATGAGCAGTTCTTC
>TRBJ2-5|TRBD1|TRBV7-9|.
CASSQGGREETQYF
TGTGCCAGCAGCCAAGGGGGCAGAGAAGAGACCCAGTACTTC
>TRBJ2-7|TRBD1|TRBV11-2|.
CASSRGTGNSYEQYF
TGTGCCAGCAGCCGAGGGACAGGCAACTCCTACGAGCAGTACTTC
>TRBJ2-3|TRBD1|TRBV7-8|.
CASSSLSGRQGPHADTQYF
TGTGCCAGCAGTTCTCTCTCCGGACGACAGGGACCCCACGCAGATACGCAGTATTTT
>TRBJ2-1|.|TRBV19|once
CASASRLTYNEQFF
TGTGCCAGCGCCTCTAGACTGACGTACAATGAGCAGTTCTTC
>TRBJ2-7|TRBD1|TRBV6-5|.
CASSPWTGPYEQYF
TGTGCCAGCAGTCCTTGGACAGGACCCTACGAGCAGTACTTC
>TRBJ2-5|.|TRBV10-3|.
CAISERSGVIETQYF
TGTGCCATCAGTGAGAGATCGGGAGTGATTGAGACCCAGTACTTC
>TRBJ2-5|.|TRBV7-8|.
CASSLAHERLQETQYF
TGTGCCAGCAGCTTAGCGCATGAGCGGTTGCAAGAGACCCAGTACTTC
>TRBJ1-1|.|TRBV5-1|.
CASSLGVPGAYTEAFF
TGCGCCAGCAGCTTGGGAGTTCCCGGGGCCTACACTGAAGCTTTCTTT
>TRBJ2-7|.|TRBV4-1|.
CASSPVTGEQYF
TGCGCCAGCAGCCCGGTTACAGGGGAGCAGTACTTC
>TRBJ2-4|TRBD2|TRBV7-2|.
CASSLFSGSVDKNIQYF
TGTGCCAGCAGCTTATTCAGCGGGAGTGTTGACAAAAACATTCAGTACTTC
>TRBJ2-2|.|TRBV7-8|.
CASTHLAFGGELFF
TGTGCCAGCACCCATCTAGCGTTTGGCGGGGAGCTGTTTTTT
>TRBJ2-3|TRBD2|TRBV7-6|.
CASSPGAGGTDTQYF
TGTGCCAGCAGCCCGGGAGCGGGAGGCACAGATACGCAGTATTTT
>TRBJ2-5|.|TRBV7-6|.
CASSLTGRGYQETQYF
TGTGCCAGCAGCCTGACAGGTCGGGGGTACCAAGAGACCCAGTACTTC
>TRBJ2-1|.|TRBV27|.
CASSLGVPHNEQFF
TGTGCCAGCAGTTTAGGGGTTCCTCACAATGAGCAGTTCTTC
>TRBJ1-2|.|TRBV21-1|.
CASDSTPQVANSNYGYTF
TGTGCCAGCGATTCGACCCCCCAGGTGGCCAATTCTAACTATGGCTACACCTTC
>TRBJ2-7|.|TRBV10-3|.
CAISLDYSTTYEQYF
TGTGCCATCAGTCTCGACTACTCCACAACATACGAGCAGTACTTC
>TRBJ1-2|TRBD1|TRBV6-4|.
CASSDSAGGGNGYTF
TGTGCCAGCAGTGACTCGGCAGGGGGTGGGAATGGCTACACCTTC
>TRBJ2-7|TRBD2|TRBV30|.
CAWTTGTSYEQYF
TGTGCCTGGACCACCGGGACTAGCTACGAGCAGTACTTC
>TRBJ2-5|TRBD2|TRBV28|few
CAGSGRRGVQETQYF
TGTGCGGGGAGCGGGCGCCGGGGGGTCCAAGAGACCCAGTACTTC
>TRBJ2-3|TRBD2|TRBV7-9|.
CASSNGLAGGDTQYF
TGTGCCAGCAGCAACGGACTAGCGGGAGGGGATACGCAGTATTTT
>TRBJ2-7|.|TRBV7-8|.
CASSLVSGGPYEQYF
TGTGCCAGCAGCTTAGTATCGGGGGGCCCCTACGAGCAGTACTTC
>TRBJ2-5|TRBD1|TRBV9|once
CASSPKSTGTTQETQYF
TGTGCCAGCAGCCCAAAGTCGACAGGGACGACCCAAGAGACCCAGTACTTC
>TRBJ2-3|TRBD1|TRBV2|.
CARRQGPSDTQYF
TGTGCCAGGAGACAGGGGCCATCGGATACGCAGTATTTT
>TRBJ2-4|.|TRBV27|.
CASSLGNIQYF
TGTGCCAGCAGTTTAGGAAACATTCAGTACTTC
>TRBJ2-5|.|TRBV5-1|.
CASSPDREETQYF
TGCGCCAGCAGCCCGGACAGAGAAGAGACCCAGTACTTC